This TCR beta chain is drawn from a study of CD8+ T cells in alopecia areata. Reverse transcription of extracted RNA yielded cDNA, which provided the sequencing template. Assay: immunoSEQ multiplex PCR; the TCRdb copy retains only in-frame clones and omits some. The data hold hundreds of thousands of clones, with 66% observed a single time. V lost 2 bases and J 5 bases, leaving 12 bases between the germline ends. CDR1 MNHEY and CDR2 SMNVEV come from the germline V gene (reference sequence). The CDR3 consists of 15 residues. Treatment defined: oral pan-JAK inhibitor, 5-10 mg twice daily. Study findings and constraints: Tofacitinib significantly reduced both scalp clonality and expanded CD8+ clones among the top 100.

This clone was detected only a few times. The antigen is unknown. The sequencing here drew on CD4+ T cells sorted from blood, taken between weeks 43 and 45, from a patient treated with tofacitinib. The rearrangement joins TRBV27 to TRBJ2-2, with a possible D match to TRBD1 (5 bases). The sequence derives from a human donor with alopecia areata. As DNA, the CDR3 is TGTGCCAGCAGTTTAAAGTCCAGGGCAACCGGGGAGCTGTTTTTT. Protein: CASSLKSRATGELFF.